This is a list of T cell receptor beta chains from one sample in a study of T cell responses to AZD1222 COVID-19 vaccine. Sequencing used immunoSEQ multiplex PCR; TCRdb keeps in-frame clones, though not all of them. The data show about 150,000 clones, around 90% seen once. The material was peripheral blood, obtained on day 0 of AZD1222 vaccination. The receptor source for this set is an adult in good health. CDR3s include the opening cysteine and the closing phenylalanine or tryptophan. The D gene is left open where the match is weak. Some rows have no size entry. The others give once, few or many, or a class for an expanded clone.

size,V,D,J,DNA,CDR3
.,TRBV27,.,TRBJ2-2,TGTGCCAGCAGTCGCGCGAACACCGGGGAGCTGTTTTTT,CASSRANTGELFF
.,TRBV6-6,TRBD2,TRBJ2-7,TGTGCCAGCAGTCTAGACGCGGGGGGGCGGTCCGCCTACGAGCAGTACTTC,CASSLDAGGRSAYEQYF
.,TRBV27,TRBD1,TRBJ2-2,TGTGCCAGCACCTTCGGGACAGTGCGGAACACCGGGGAGCTGTTTTTT,CASTFGTVRNTGELFF
.,TRBV25-1,.,TRBJ1-2,TGTGCCAGCAGTGAAATTTTGAGGTATGTGAATAGGGGCGGCTACACCTTC,CASSEILRYVNRGGYTF
.,TRBV6-5,.,TRBJ2-4,TGTGCCAGCAGTTACTCGCTGGGCTCCAAAAACATTCAGTACTTC,CASSYSLGSKNIQYF
once,TRBV28,.,TRBJ1-2,TGTGCCAGCAGTTTGGCAGAATATGGCTACACCTTC,CASSLAEYGYTF
.,TRBV6-2/TRBV6-3,.,TRBJ2-7,TGTGCCAGCAGTTACTCAGAGCGATTCTACGAGCAGTACTTC,CASSYSERFYEQYF
.,TRBV10-3,.,TRBJ1-1,TGTGCCATCAGTGAGTGGGACGGGAAGAACACTGAAGCTTTCTTT,CAISEWDGKNTEAFF
.,TRBV19,TRBD2,TRBJ2-5,TGTGCCAGTAGTATCGGGAGCGGGATACGAGAGACCCAGTACTTC,CASSIGSGIRETQYF
.,TRBV2,.,TRBJ2-5,TGTGCCAGCAGCGCTGGCGGATCGACTCAAGAGACCCAGTACTTC,CASSAGGSTQETQYF
once,TRBV4-3,.,TRBJ1-4,TGCGCCAGCAGCCAAGTTCAGGGGACTAATGAAAAACTGTTTTTT,CASSQVQGTNEKLFF
.,TRBV7-3,.,TRBJ1-2,TGTGCCAGCAGCCCCGACGGAGTCTATGGCTACACCTTC,CASSPDGVYGYTF
.,TRBV28,TRBD2,TRBJ2-7,TGTGCCAGCGGAGGGACTAGCACCTACGAGCAGTACTTC,CASGGTSTYEQYF
once,TRBV30,.,TRBJ1-2,TGTGCCTGGAGTCGGCAGTTGGGCTACACCTTC,CAWSRQLGYTF
.,TRBV21-1,.,TRBJ2-7,TGCTGGACAGGGGGATTCTACGAGCAGTACTTC,CWTGGFYEQYF
.,TRBV29-1,TRBD1,TRBJ2-1,TGCAGCATTCACAGGGGGCTCAATGAGCAGTTCTTC,CSIHRGLNEQFF
.,TRBV9,TRBD1,TRBJ2-2,TGTGCCAGCAGCCCGAGAGGGGGCAGGGGGCTATGGCCGGCCGGGGAGCTGTTTTTT,CASSPRGGRGLWPAGELFF
.,TRBV4-1,TRBD2,TRBJ2-3,TGCGCCAGCAGCAGGGCGAGTAGCGGGGGGGCAGATACGCAGTATTTT,CASSRASSGGADTQYF
medium-sized,TRBV25-1,.,TRBJ2-2,TGTGCCAGCAGTGAAGGGGACACCGGGGAGCTGTTTTTT,CASSEGDTGELFF
.,TRBV15,.,TRBJ1-2,TGTGCCACCAGTCCAGGGAACTATGGCTACACCTTC,CATSPGNYGYTF
once,TRBV6-5,TRBD2,TRBJ2-1,TGTGCCAGCACCCTCGGGACTAGCGGGAGTGGTGAGCAGTTCTTC,CASTLGTSGSGEQFF
.,TRBV4-1,.,TRBJ1-5,TGCGCCAGCAGCCAAACTGGACCCACGGCGCCCTATCAGCCCCAGCATTTT,CASSQTGPTAPYQPQHF
.,TRBV5-1,TRBD2,TRBJ2-3,TGCGCCAGCAGGTCGGGACTAGCGGGAGACCTAGATACGCAGTATTTT,CASRSGLAGDLDTQYF
.,TRBV3-1/TRBV3-2,TRBD1,TRBJ2-2,TGTGCCAGCAGCCAAGAGGGACAGATGTTCACCGGGGAGCTGTTTTTT,CASSQEGQMFTGELFF
.,TRBV5-1,.,TRBJ1-2,TGCGCCAGCAGCTTGGGAAGCTCTCTCTATGGCTACACCTTC,CASSLGSSLYGYTF
once,TRBV7-2,.,TRBJ2-5,TGTGCCAGCAGCTTGGTTGGACAACCATCCCAAGAGACCCAGTACTTC,CASSLVGQPSQETQYF
.,TRBV9,.,TRBJ1-6,TGTGCCAGCAGCCCCGGAGGGGGTCGTAATTCACCCCTCCACTTT,CASSPGGGRNSPLHF
.,TRBV27,.,TRBJ1-1,TGTGCCAGCAGTCGCCTACTGGGAGTTGACACTGAAGCTTTCTTT,CASSRLLGVDTEAFF
.,TRBV4-1,.,TRBJ2-7,TGCGCCAGCAGCCAAGTTTTCGGGACTCCCCAGACCTACGAGCAGTACTTC,CASSQVFGTPQTYEQYF
.,TRBV3-1/TRBV3-2,TRBD1,TRBJ1-2,TGTGCCAGCAGCCACGCACAGGGGGCAGGCTATGGCTACACCTTC,CASSHAQGAGYGYTF